The sample holds many counts of the clone carrying this T cell receptor beta chain. Its antigen is not known. Germline V lookup: CDR1 SGHNT, CDR2 YYREEE (reference sequence). Losses at the gene ends were 0 bases for V and 3 bases for J; bases not matched to a gene: 5. The CDR3 is 16 residues long. The sample belongs to a study of early T cells in non-severe SARS-CoV-2 infection. Study details: Sequencing of bulk RNA from unsorted whole blood was done, without chain pairing.

As part of library construction, unique molecular identifiers were attached to individual cDNA molecules. TCRdb recomputed calls from the 5' RACE reads with MiXCR, one row per CDR3 protein. The sample carries roughly 80,000 distinct CDR3 sequences, about 11% recorded once. Study results and limitations: VDJdb matching skewed toward anti-spike CD8 responses, missing private and CD4 specificities.

The source of this sequence is an adult who was a healthcare worker with PCR-confirmed SARS-CoV-2 infection or an uninfected control (not recorded which). The sequenced sample was whole blood, obtained at baseline. V is TRBV5-4 and J is TRBJ2-1; 8 positions agree with TRBD1. The CDR3 DNA sequence: TGTGCCAGCAGCTTGGCCGTAGGACAGGGCTACAATGAGCAGTTCTTC. Its protein product is CASSLAVGQGYNEQFF.